Sequencing of this T cell receptor beta chain was carried out in a study of blood T cell repertoires in COVID-19 (dated by TCRdb to 2020 to 2021). Concerning the study at large: The collaborator samples originated in the United States, Italy and Spain and spanned the acute and convalescent phases of COVID-19. The repertoires were made available in a free public database intended to serve as a resource for research on the immune response to SARS-CoV-2. Where available, HLA class I and class II types were taken from metadata supplied by the sample provider and were not determined by assay-based typing. The dataset comprised deeply sampled blood TCRbeta repertoires from subjects exposed to, actively infected with, or recovered from COVID-19. The sample metadata nearly always contained a de-identified subject ID, COVID-19 status, age in years and sex. The prospective study material was composed of cDNA or gDNA derived from T cells, B-cell-depleted T cells, or PBMCs. The samples were drawn from the first 160 participants of the ongoing ImmuneRACE study and from more than 1,000 subjects provided by 6 global collaborators.

TCRbeta CDR3 regions were amplified from genomic DNA by means of the immunoSEQ Assay, a bias-controlled multiplex PCR. In the paper's pipeline: Nucleated cell counts per sample were estimated from amplification of reference gene primers within the assay. Sequence reads were collapsed and filtered to measure the absolute abundance of every unique TCRbeta CDR3 rearrangement. Productive Simpson clonality was computed per sample as the square root of Simpson's diversity index over productive rearrangements. The table was pulled from immuneACCESS by TCRdb, which kept in-frame rearrangements only. Such tables lose some clones; where checked, under half of the loss comes from unresolved V genes, and the rest has no known cause. V, J and clone size reflect that table, while D and trimming were determined from the DNA. The sample table holds over 150,000 clones, of which about 82% were seen once. Of the sample, roughly 7% is held by the ten largest clones.

Collaborating institutions collected whole blood in K2EDTA tubes following their own protocols. For TCRbeta analysis, collaborators shipped samples in one of three forms: frozen whole blood, isolated PBMCs, or DNA extracted from either of those sample types. Counted from cysteine to phenylalanine, this CDR3 has 16 amino acids. Of the read, only the CDR3 DNA is kept; its 48 bases are in frame from base 1. The germline V gene supplies CDR1 SGHTA and CDR2 FQGNSA. A distance of 17 bases separates the germline ends of V and J, which lose 1 base and 7 bases respectively. Broader findings and caveats from the paper: The amount of clinical and demographic metadata varied by source and participant and was provided uncurated.

This clone has a handful of counts. Its antigen specificity is not known. No quality values exist for individual bases; no much larger clone is one base distant. Sequenced material: peripheral blood. The chain is encoded by TRBV7-2 joined to TRBJ1-5; the D gene remains uncertain. The TCR originated in a man aged 50 or older with active or convalescent COVID-19. The DNA sequence is as follows: TGTGCCAGCAGCTTAGAGACTAGGAGGCAAGGGCAGCCCCAGCATTTT. It translates to CASSLETRRQGQPQHF.